This TCR beta chain was obtained from a study of brain T cells in children with intractable seizures. Study-level points and caveats: Absence of clones before surgery may stem from lower sequencing depth.

A remark on this clone: Its cognate antigen is unknown.

Generated by immunoSEQ multiplex PCR, the TCRdb table keeps only in-frame clones and is missing some. The sample consists of 110,000 or so clones, roughly 94% of them appearing once. Sequenced here: peripheral blood, sampled at surgery. This clonotype originated in a boy under three years old with hemimegalencephaly and intractable seizures.

CDR3 loop: CASSLGLAGPGELFF. The CDR3 DNA reads as TGTGCCAGCAGCTTGGGACTAGCGGGACCCGGGGAGCTGTTTTTT. This rearrangement joins TRBV7-7 to TRBJ2-2; 13 bases line up with TRBD2. The CDR3 length is 15 residues. Germline V gene sequence: CDR1 SSHAT, CDR2 FNYEAQ (reference sequence). The V gene end was trimmed by 3 bases and the J gene end by 6 bases; junction bases not matched to a gene: 1.